This is a list of T cell receptor beta chains from one sample in a study of shared clonotypes between healthy human individuals. Profiled with immunoSEQ multiplex PCR; TCRdb holds only in-frame clones, not every one. The sample includes some 1 million clones, about 77% of them seen just once. The sample was memory CD4+ T cells sorted from blood. Every receptor here comes from a man between 18 and 35 years old in good health. Both conserved end residues are part of each CDR3. D genes are given only for firm matches. Size values are once, few and many counts, or a class for expanded clones, and some rows have none.

13,TRBV7-9,NA,TRBJ2-2,NA,TGTGCCAGCAGCGAAGCAGGGCCCGGGGAGCTGTTTTTT,CASSEAGPGELFF
13,TRBV30,NA,TRBJ1-5,NA,TGTGCCTGGAGTCTATCCGTCAATCAGCCCCAGCATTTT,CAWSLSVNQPQHF
15,TRBV13,NA,TRBJ2-7,NA,TGTGCCAGCAGCCAGGAAGGGTTTGGATCCTACGAGCAGTACTTC,CASSQEGFGSYEQYF
14,TRBV19,NA,TRBJ2-7,NA,TGTGCCAGTAGTATTCCTGGACGGACCTACGAGCAGTACTTC,CASSIPGRTYEQYF
15,TRBV6-6,NA,TRBJ1-2,NA,TGTGCCAGCAGTTACTCGACAGGAGCCTCCTATGGCTACACCTTC,CASSYSTGASYGYTF
14,TRBV2,TRBD1,TRBJ1-4,NA,TGTGCCAGTCTCTACGACAGGGGGGACGAAAAACTGTTTTTT,CASLYDRGDEKLFF
15,TRBV28,NA,TRBJ1-2,few,TGTGCCAGCAGTCCGACAGTTGGGATTAACTATGGCTACACCTTC,CASSPTVGINYGYTF
16,TRBV6-1,NA,TRBJ2-2,NA,TGTGCCAGCAGTGAAGACCAGTGGCGGGGCACCGGGGAGCTGTTTTTT,CASSEDQWRGTGELFF
12,TRBV9,NA,TRBJ1-2,few,TGTGCCAGCAGCACTCGTGGGGGGTTTCACACCTTC,CASSTRGGFHTF
15,TRBV4-2,TRBD2,TRBJ2-5,NA,TGTGCCAGCAGCCCCCGATCGGGGGGGCAAGAGACCCAGTACTTC,CASSPRSGGQETQYF
16,TRBV19,NA,TRBJ1-5,NA,TGTGCCAGTAGTATAGATATTAGGGGGGCACTCCAGCCCCAGCATTTT,CASSIDIRGALQPQHF
18,TRBV27,NA,TRBJ2-3,NA,TGTGCCAGCAGTCCCTACCAGCGTCAGACGAATCCCACAGATACGCAGTATTTT,CASSPYQRQTNPTDTQYF
13,TRBV6-5,NA,TRBJ1-1,NA,TGTGCCAGCAGTTACAAGGGGAACACTGAAGCTTTCTTT,CASSYKGNTEAFF
14,TRBV30,TRBD2,TRBJ2-3,NA,TGTGCCTGGAGACTAGCGGATAGCACAGATACGCAGTATTTT,CAWRLADSTDTQYF
15,TRBV9,TRBD2,TRBJ2-3,NA,TGTGCCAGCAGCGATGTAGCGGGAGGCCTCGATACGCAGTATTTT,CASSDVAGGLDTQYF
13,TRBV29-1,NA,TRBJ1-2,NA,TGCAGCGTTGAGAACACGGGGGGAAATGGCTACACCTTC,CSVENTGGNGYTF
13,TRBV19,TRBD1,TRBJ1-1,once,TGTGCCAGTAGTTTAAGACAGGGTGGGGAAGCTTTCTTT,CASSLRQGGEAFF
17,TRBV9,TRBD2,TRBJ2-5,NA,TGTGCCAGCAGCGGGGGCCCACTAGCGGGAGTGGCAGAGACCCAGTACTTC,CASSGGPLAGVAETQYF
16,TRBV7-9,TRBD2,TRBJ2-7,NA,TGTGCCAGCAGCTTGGGAGGGAGCGATAGCTCCTACGAGCAGTACTTC,CASSLGGSDSSYEQYF
14,TRBV19,TRBD1,TRBJ2-7,once,TGTGCCAGTAGTAAGACAGGGGGCCACTATGAGCAGTACTTC,CASSKTGGHYEQYF
14,TRBV10-3,TRBD1,TRBJ1-1,few,TGTGCCATCAGGGGGACAGGAGAGAACACTGAAGCTTTCTTT,CAIRGTGENTEAFF
16,TRBV6-1,TRBD1,TRBJ2-1,NA,TGTGCCAGCAGTGAAGGGGGGGACAGGGGGCGTCCTGGACTAATCTTC,CASSEGGDRGRPGLIF
15,TRBV30,NA,TRBJ1-2,NA,TGTGCCTGGAGTCTCCGGGGATATTTTAACTATGGCTACACCTTC,CAWSLRGYFNYGYTF
13,TRBV29-1,NA,TRBJ2-7,NA,TGCAGTGTCCGAACCAGGCTTACCTACGAGCAGTACTTC,CSVRTRLTYEQYF
14,TRBV29-1,TRBD2,TRBJ2-1,NA,TGCAGCGTTGGGCCTAGCGGGAGGGCGACGGAGCAGTTCTTC,CSVGPSGRATEQFF
13,TRBV2,NA,TRBJ1-2,many,TGTGCCAGCAGTGAGAGACCGGCCTATGGCTACACCTTC,CASSERPAYGYTF
13,TRBV18,NA,TRBJ1-4,NA,TGTGCCAGCTCACCACAGTACGGTGAAAAACTGTTTTTT,CASSPQYGEKLFF
14,TRBV7-2,TRBD2,TRBJ2-7,once,TGTGCCAGCAGCTTCTTCAGCGGGAGTCACGAGCAGTACTTC,CASSFFSGSHEQYF
13,TRBV6-5,NA,TRBJ2-7,NA,TGTGCCAGCAGAGCGGCGAGCTCCTACGAGCAGTACTTC,CASRAASSYEQYF
12,TRBV28,NA,TRBJ1-2,NA,TGTGCCAGCAGTTTAAGGGCAAGCGGCTACACCTTC,CASSLRASGYTF
13,TRBV2,NA,TRBJ2-5,NA,TGTGCCAGCAGGATAAGTGGGATGGAGACCCAGTACTTC,CASRISGMETQYF
14,TRBV9,TRBD1,TRBJ1-1,NA,TGTGCCAGCAGAGCGGGACAGCAGAACACTGAAGCTTTCTTT,CASRAGQQNTEAFF
13,TRBV7-2,NA,TRBJ2-3,once,TGTGCCAGCAGCCAGGGACGAACAGATACGCAGTATTTT,CASSQGRTDTQYF
14,TRBV4-1,NA,TRBJ1-1,NA,TGCGCCAGCAGCCAACTGACAGAGAACACTGAAGCTTTCTTT,CASSQLTENTEAFF
16,TRBV6-6,TRBD1,TRBJ2-7,NA,TGTGCCAGCAGTTACTCTGGCGGGGACAGGGGCTACGAGCAGTACTTC,CASSYSGGDRGYEQYF
15,TRBV30,NA,TRBJ2-7,NA,TGTGCCTGGGGTCGGCCAGGGCAATCAGGGCACGAGCAGTACTTC,CAWGRPGQSGHEQYF
14,TRBV23-1,NA,TRBJ2-7,NA,TGCGCCAGCAGAGCCGGACGGCTCTCCTACGAGCAGTACTTC,CASRAGRLSYEQYF
14,TRBV5-1,NA,TRBJ2-5,NA,TGCGCCAGCAGCTTGAACGGGGGCCAAGAGACCCAGTACTTC,CASSLNGGQETQYF
16,TRBV9,TRBD1,TRBJ2-2,NA,TGTGCCAGCAGCCTTGGGACAGGCGATAACACCGGGGAGCTGTTTTTT,CASSLGTGDNTGELFF
13,TRBV11-2,NA,TRBJ2-2,NA,TGTGCCAGCAGCTTAGCTGTCACCGGGGAGCTGTTTTTT,CASSLAVTGELFF
14,TRBV2,NA,TRBJ2-3,NA,TGTGCCAGCAGTCGGCTAGGAGCCACAGATACGCAGTATTTT,CASSRLGATDTQYF
14,TRBV5-4,TRBD1,TRBJ1-2,NA,TGTGCCAGCACCTGGACAGGTTTGTCTGGCGGCTACACCTTC,CASTWTGLSGGYTF
18,TRBV19,TRBD2,TRBJ2-3,few,TGTGCCAGTAGTAAGGGGATTACTAGCGGGGGGAATACAGATACGCAGTATTTT,CASSKGITSGGNTDTQYF
16,TRBV5-4,NA,TRBJ1-6,few,TGTGCCAGCAGCTTGGGTCAGGGCTATTATAATTCACCCCTCCACTTT,CASSLGQGYYNSPLHF
16,TRBV4-2,TRBD2,TRBJ2-5,few,TGTGCCAGCAGCCCTGGGACTAGCGGGGTAGTAGAGACCCAGTACTTC,CASSPGTSGVVETQYF
13,TRBV10-1,NA,TRBJ1-5,NA,TGCGCCAGCAGTCGGGTTTTAGGAGAACCCCAGCATTTT,CASSRVLGEPQHF
14,TRBV7-2,TRBD1,TRBJ1-1,NA,TGTGCCAGCAGCTTACAGGGGGCTAACACTGAAGCTTTCTTT,CASSLQGANTEAFF
15,TRBV28,TRBD2,TRBJ2-7,NA,TGTGCCAGCAGTCCTCTGCTAGCGGCTTCCTACGAGCAGTACTTC,CASSPLLAASYEQYF
17,TRBV2,TRBD1,TRBJ2-2,NA,TGTGCCAGCAGTGAATTCACAGGGGGGATCAACACCGGGGAGTTGTTTTTT,CASSEFTGGINTGELFF
13,TRBV14,NA,TRBJ2-1,NA,TGTGCCAGCAGCACGGACAGCTACAATGAGCAGTTCTTC,CASSTDSYNEQFF
12,TRBV6-5,NA,TRBJ2-5,NA,TGTGCCAGCAGCCCTAGCGCGGAGACCCAGTACTTC,CASSPSAETQYF
15,TRBV5-8,NA,TRBJ1-1,NA,TGTGCCAGCAGCCAAACCCTTACAGGGAACACTGAAGCTTTCTTT,CASSQTLTGNTEAFF
14,TRBV7-2,NA,TRBJ2-2,NA,TGTGCCAGCACCCTGGACCCGGTGGGCGGGGAGCTGTTTTTT,CASTLDPVGGELFF
12,TRBV30,NA,TRBJ1-6,NA,TGTGCCTGGAGTGTGAATAATTCACCCCTCCACTTT,CAWSVNNSPLHF